This T cell receptor (beta chain) appears in the sequencing data of a study of blood T cells in healthy people across ages. Study-wide findings and caveats: Calculation of diversity from one million T cells yielded estimates considered to be underestimates.

A second 7 to 11 cycle PCR used barcoded and J-beta primers. TCRdb called the 5' RACE reads again in MiXCR, with one record for every CDR3 protein. The table shows roughly 790,000 distinct CDR3 sequences, with about 42% occurring only once. Points on this clonotype: The antigen remains unidentified.

CDR3 length: 15 residues. The V end was cut by 2 bases, the J end by 0 bases, with 10 bases between. Per germline, CDR1 SNHLY and CDR2 FYNNEI. Sequenced sample: blood. The rearrangement uses TRBV2 and TRBJ1-2, with D possibly being TRBD1 (5 bases). The TCR sequence derives from a woman aged 55 to 70 in good health. The CDR3 DNA is TGTGCCAGCAGTGAAACCGGGACTACTAACTATGGCTACACCTTC. It yields the protein CASSETGTTNYGYTF. Complete variable domain (other parts from reference TRBV2 and TRBJ1-2): EPEVTQTPSHQVTQMGQEVILRCVPISNHLYFYWYRQILGQKVEFLVSFYNNEISEKSEIFDDQFSVERPDGSNFTLKIRSTKLEDSAMYFCASSETGTTNYGYTFGSGTRLTVV.